This T cell receptor (beta chain) was sequenced during a study of low-dose radiotherapy and immunotherapy resistance in tumors. The CDR3 covers 13 residues. Germline V gene sequence: CDR1 DFQATT, CDR2 SNEGSKA (reference sequence). Trimming cost V 6 bases and J 1 base, with 13 bases left between them. This clonotype was counted at least ten times. First-strand cDNA used TRAV- and TRBV-specific primers, covering alpha and beta chains. The authors amplified TCRs for approximately 20 PCR cycles with a constant-region primer and a V-primer adapter. One entry per CDR3 protein, called by TCRdb with MiXCR from the reads. There are approximately 91,000 distinct CDR3 sequences in the sample; more than 20% occur only once, and 9.5% to 15% lies in the top ten. As for time point: after trial treatment. The treatment denotes: LDRT plus nivolumab, ipilimumab, low-dose cyclophosphamide and aspirin (RACIN trial).

The TCR originated in a female donor with ovarian cancer. The chain has TRBV20-1 and TRBJ2-7; D uncertain. The source was PBMCs, collected after low-dose radiotherapy plus immunotherapy. The CDR3 sequence: CSARHGQSYEQYF. CDR3 DNA: TGCAGTGCCCGGCACGGCCAGTCCTACGAGCAGTACTTC.